This TCR beta chain emerged from a study of somatic mutations in cytotoxic T cells in rheumatoid arthritis. Study-wide background: Patient blood (roughly 30 ml EDTA) was collected right after diagnosis, preceding any treatment.

Notes on the study in general: Greater age accompanied higher CD8+ clonality in rheumatoid arthritis patients, a pattern that was absent in healthy controls. A single CD8+ clone exceeded 20% of CD8+ cells in about an eighth of the 65 patients.

As for this clone: Its antigen is as yet unknown.

Trimming removed 0 bases from V and 4 bases from J, with 7 bases in between. Germline V gives CDR1 SGDLS, CDR2 YYNGEE. The CDR3 consists of 14 residues. This table comes from immunoSEQ multiplex PCR, and its TCRdb copy is limited to in-frame clones, with some not included. The sample holds more than 15,000 clones, around 80% seen once. Isolation of the CD4+ and CD8+ populations was accomplished via positive magnetic bead selection, with purity assessed by flow cytometry. The receptor comes from an adult with rheumatoid arthritis. The sequenced sample consisted of CD8+ T cells sorted from blood. The rearrangement links TRBV9 to TRBJ1-4; TRBD1 might be the D (5 bases). Here the CDR3 reads CASSVAGGNEKLFF. Here the CDR3 DNA reads TGTGCCAGCAGCGTAGCTGGGGGTAATGAAAAACTGTTTTTT.